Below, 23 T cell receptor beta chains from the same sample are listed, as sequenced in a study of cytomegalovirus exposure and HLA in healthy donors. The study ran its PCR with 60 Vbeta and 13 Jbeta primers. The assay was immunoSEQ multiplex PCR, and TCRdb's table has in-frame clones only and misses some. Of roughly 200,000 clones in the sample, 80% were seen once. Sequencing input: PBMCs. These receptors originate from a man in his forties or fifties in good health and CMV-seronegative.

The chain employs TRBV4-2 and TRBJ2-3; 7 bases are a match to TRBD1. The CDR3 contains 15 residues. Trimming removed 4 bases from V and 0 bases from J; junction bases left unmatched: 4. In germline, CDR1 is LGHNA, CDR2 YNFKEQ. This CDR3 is CASSPRQGSTDTQYF. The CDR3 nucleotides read TGTGCCAGCAGCCCTAGACAGGGTAGCACAGATACGCAGTATTTT.

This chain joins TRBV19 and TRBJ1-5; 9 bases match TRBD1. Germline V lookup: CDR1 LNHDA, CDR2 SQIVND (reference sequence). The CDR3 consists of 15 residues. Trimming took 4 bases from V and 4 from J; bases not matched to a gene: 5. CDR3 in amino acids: CASSNHGQGNQPQHF. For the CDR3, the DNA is TGTGCCAGTAGTAACCATGGACAGGGGAATCAGCCCCAGCATTTT. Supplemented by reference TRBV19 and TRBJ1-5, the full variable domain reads DGGITQSPKYLFRKEGQNVTLSCEQNLNHDAMYWYRQDPGQGLRLIYYSQIVNDFQKGDIAEGYSVSREKKESFPLTVTSAQKNPTAFYLCASSNHGQGNQPQHFGDGTRLSIL.

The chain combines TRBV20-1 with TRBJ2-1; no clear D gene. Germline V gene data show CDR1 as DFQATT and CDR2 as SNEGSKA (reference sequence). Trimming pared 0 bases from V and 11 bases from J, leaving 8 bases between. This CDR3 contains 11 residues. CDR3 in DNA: TGCAGTGCTAGAGAATGGCCCAAGCAGTTCTTC. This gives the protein CSAREWPKQFF.

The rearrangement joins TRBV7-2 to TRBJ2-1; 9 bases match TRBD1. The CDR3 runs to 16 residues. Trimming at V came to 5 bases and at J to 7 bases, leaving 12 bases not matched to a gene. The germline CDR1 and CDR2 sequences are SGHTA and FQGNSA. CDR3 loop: CASSLGPGQGRNEQFF. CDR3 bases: TGTGCCAGCAGCCTAGGACCGGGACAGGGACGGAATGAGCAGTTCTTC.

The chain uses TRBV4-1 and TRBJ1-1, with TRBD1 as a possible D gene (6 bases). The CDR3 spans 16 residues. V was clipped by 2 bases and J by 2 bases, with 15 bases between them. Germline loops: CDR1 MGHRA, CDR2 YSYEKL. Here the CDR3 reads CASSQSKVGTNTEAFF. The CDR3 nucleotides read TGCGCCAGCAGCCAATCCAAGGTGGGGACAAACACTGAAGCTTTCTTT.

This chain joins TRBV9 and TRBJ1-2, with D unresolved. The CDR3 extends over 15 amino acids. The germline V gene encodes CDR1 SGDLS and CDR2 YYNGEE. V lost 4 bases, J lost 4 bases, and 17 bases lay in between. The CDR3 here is CASSSMPLLLYGYTF. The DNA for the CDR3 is TGTGCCAGCAGCTCCATGCCCTTACTGCTCTATGGCTACACCTTC.

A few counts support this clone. The DNA for the CDR3 is TGCGCCAGCAGCATCAATGCCCCAGGGGGCCGCGGGACTGAAGCTTTCTTT. This codes for CASSINAPGGRGTEAFF. The chain carries TRBV5-1 and TRBJ1-1; 8 bases line up with TRBD1. V was clipped by 4 bases and J by 5 bases; unmatched bases: 16. The CDR3 spans 17 residues. CDR1 SGHRS and CDR2 YFSETQ come from the germline V gene.

The CDR3 here is CASSRRTGGDTGELFF. Here the CDR3 DNA reads TGTGCCAGCAGCCGGCGGACAGGGGGAGACACCGGGGAGCTGTTTTTT. This rearrangement joins TRBV7-6 to TRBJ2-2; 10 bases are a match to TRBD1. This CDR3 comprises 16 residues. CDR1 and CDR2 (germline): SGHVS, FNYEAQ. The junction had 6 bases not matched to a gene; V was cut back by 5 bases and J by 3 bases.

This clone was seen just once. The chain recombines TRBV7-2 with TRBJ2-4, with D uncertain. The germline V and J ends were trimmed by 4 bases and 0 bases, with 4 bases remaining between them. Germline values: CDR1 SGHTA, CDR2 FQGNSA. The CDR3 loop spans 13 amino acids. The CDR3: CASSSLAKNIQYF. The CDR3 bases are TGTGCCAGCAGCTCACTAGCCAAAAACATTCAGTACTTC.

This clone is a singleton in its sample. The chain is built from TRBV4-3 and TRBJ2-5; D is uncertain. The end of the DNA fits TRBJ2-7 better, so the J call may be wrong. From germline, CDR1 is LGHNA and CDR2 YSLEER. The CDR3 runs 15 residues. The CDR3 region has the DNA TGCGCCAGCAGCCAAGATCGGTTCGCTTTTTACGAGCAGTACTTC. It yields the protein CASSQDRFAFYEQYF.

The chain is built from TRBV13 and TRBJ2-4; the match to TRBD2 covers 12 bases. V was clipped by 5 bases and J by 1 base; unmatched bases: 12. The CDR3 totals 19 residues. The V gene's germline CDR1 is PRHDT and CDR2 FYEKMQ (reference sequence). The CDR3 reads CASSPPYRLAGEAKNIQYF. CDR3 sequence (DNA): TGTGCCAGCAGCCCGCCGTACAGACTAGCGGGAGAGGCCAAAAACATTCAGTACTTC.

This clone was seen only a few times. CDR3 nucleotide sequence: TGTGCCAGCAAAGGAGGACCTATCCGAGAGACCCAGTACTTC. Protein sequence: CASKGGPIRETQYF. The V gene is TRBV2, the J gene TRBJ2-5, with TRBD2 as a possible D gene (5 bases). Per germline, CDR1 SNHLY and CDR2 FYNNEI. V shed 7 bases and J shed 4 bases, with 16 bases lying between them. The CDR3 runs to 14 residues.

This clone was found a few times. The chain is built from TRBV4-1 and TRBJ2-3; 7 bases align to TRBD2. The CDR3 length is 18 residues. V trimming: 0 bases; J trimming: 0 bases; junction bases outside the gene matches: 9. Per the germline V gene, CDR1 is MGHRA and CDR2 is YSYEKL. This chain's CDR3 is CASSQDQWLAVSTDTQYF. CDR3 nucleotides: TGCGCCAGCAGCCAAGATCAATGGCTAGCGGTTAGCACAGATACGCAGTATTTT.

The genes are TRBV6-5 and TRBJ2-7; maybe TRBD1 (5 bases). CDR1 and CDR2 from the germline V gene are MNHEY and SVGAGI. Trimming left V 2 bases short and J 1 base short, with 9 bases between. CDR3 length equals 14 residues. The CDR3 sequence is CASSYNQGSYEQYF. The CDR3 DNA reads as TGTGCCAGCAGTTACAATCAGGGTTCCTACGAGCAGTACTTC.

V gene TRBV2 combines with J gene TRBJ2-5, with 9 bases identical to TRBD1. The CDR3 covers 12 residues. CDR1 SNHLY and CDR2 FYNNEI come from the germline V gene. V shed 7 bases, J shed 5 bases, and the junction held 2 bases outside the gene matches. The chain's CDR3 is CASNRGLETQYF. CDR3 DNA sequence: TGTGCCAGCAACAGGGGGCTGGAGACCCAGTACTTC. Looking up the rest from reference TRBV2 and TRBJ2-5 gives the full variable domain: EPEVTQTPSHQVTQMGQEVILRCVPISNHLYFYWYRQILGQKVEFLVSFYNNEISEKSEIFDDQFSVERPDGSNFTLKIRSTKLEDSAMYFCASNRGLETQYFGPGTRLLVL.

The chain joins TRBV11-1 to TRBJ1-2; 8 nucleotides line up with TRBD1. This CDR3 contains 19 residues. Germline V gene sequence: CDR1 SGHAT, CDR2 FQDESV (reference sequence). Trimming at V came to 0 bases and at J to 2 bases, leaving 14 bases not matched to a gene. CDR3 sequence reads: CASSLAAWGRGRRNYGYTF. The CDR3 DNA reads TGTGCCAGCAGCTTAGCCGCCTGGGGCAGGGGGCGGCGGAACTATGGCTACACCTTC.

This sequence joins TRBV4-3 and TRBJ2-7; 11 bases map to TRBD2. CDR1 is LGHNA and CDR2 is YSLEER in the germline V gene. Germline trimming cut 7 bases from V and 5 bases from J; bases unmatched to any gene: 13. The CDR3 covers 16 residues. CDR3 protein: CASTGLAGYKADEQYF. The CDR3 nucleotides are TGCGCCAGCACCGGACTAGCGGGTTACAAGGCAGACGAGCAGTACTTC.

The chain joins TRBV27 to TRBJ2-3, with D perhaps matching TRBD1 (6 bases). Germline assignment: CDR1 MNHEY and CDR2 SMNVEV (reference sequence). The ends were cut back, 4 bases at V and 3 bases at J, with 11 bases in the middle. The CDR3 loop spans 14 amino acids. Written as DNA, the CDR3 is TGTGCCAGCAGTTCTGGGGGCCTTACAGATACGCAGTATTTT. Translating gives CASSSGGLTDTQYF.

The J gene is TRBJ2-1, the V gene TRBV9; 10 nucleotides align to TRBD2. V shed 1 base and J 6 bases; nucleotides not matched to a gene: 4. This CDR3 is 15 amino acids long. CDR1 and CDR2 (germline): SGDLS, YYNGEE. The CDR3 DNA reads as TGTGCCAGCAGCGTATCACTAGCGGGACTCAATGAGCAGTTCTTC. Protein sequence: CASSVSLAGLNEQFF.

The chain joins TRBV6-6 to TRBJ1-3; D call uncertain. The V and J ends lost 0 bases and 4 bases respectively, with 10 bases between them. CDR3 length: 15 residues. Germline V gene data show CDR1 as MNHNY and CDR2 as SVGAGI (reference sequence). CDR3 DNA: TGTGCCAGCAGTTACTCGGCGGCTGTAGGAAACACCATATATTTT. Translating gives CASSYSAAVGNTIYF.

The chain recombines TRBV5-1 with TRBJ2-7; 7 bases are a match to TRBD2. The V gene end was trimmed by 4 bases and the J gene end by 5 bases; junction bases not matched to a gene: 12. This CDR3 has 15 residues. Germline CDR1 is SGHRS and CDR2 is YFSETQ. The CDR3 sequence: CASSLTGTTGNEQYF. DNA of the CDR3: TGCGCCAGCAGCCTCACCGGGACTACAGGTAACGAGCAGTACTTC. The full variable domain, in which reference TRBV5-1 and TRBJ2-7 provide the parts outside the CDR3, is KAGVTQTPRYLIKTRGQQVTLSCSPISGHRSVSWYQQTPGQGLQFLFEYFSETQRNKGNFPGRFSGRQFSNSRSEMNVSTLELGDSALYLCASSLTGTTGNEQYFGPGTRLTVT.

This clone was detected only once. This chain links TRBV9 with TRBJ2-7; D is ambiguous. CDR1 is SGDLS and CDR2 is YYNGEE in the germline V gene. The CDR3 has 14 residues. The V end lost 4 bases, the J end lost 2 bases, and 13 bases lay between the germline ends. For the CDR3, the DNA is TGTGCCAGCAGCCCCGGGTTCTCACCCTACGAGCAGTACTTC. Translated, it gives CASSPGFSPYEQYF.

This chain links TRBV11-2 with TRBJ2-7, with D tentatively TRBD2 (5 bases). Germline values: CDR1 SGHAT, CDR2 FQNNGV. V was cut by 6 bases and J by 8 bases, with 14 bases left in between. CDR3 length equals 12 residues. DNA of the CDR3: TGTGCCAGCAGTGAGGACTGGGCTCAGCAGTACTTC. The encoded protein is CASSEDWAQQYF.